This is a list of T cell receptor beta chains from one sample in a study of T cells after yellow fever vaccination. TCRdb re-derived calls from the 5' RACE reads in MiXCR, one entry per CDR3 protein. Of about 400,000 distinct CDR3 sequences in the sample, approximately 10% were seen once. This sample comprised PBMCs, obtained on the day of the first yellow fever vaccination. The receptors were sampled from a man between 18 and 29 years old who received the YFV17D yellow fever vaccine. Each CDR3 is given with its conserved first and last residue. The order of the fields is J gene, clone size, V gene, D gene, CDR3 DNA, CDR3 protein. D genes are given only for firm matches. Where a row states a size, it is once, few, many or the class of an expanded clone; other rows omit it.

TRBJ2-7 many TRBV12-3/TRBV12-4 TRBD2 TGTGCCAGCAGTTTTACTAGCGCGTCCTACGAGCAGTACTTC CASSFTSASYEQYF
TRBJ2-2 few TRBV11-3 . TGTGCCAGCAGCTTTGGGCAGGGAGCCGGGGAGCTGTTTTTT CASSFGQGAGELFF
TRBJ1-1 few TRBV12-3/TRBV12-4 . TGTGCCAGCAGCCGACGACTTGGGCTTGAAGCTTTCTTT CASSRRLGLEAFF
TRBJ2-2 . TRBV7-2 TRBD2 TGTGCCAGCAGCTTACAAGCTAGCGGTGCCACCGGGGAGCTGTTTTTT CASSLQASGATGELFF
TRBJ1-2 many TRBV5-6 . TGTGCCAGCAGGCGGGACGGCTCGGTGACCACCTTC CASRRDGSVTTF
TRBJ1-3 . TRBV3-1 . TGTGCCAGCAGCCTGCGAGACTCTGGAAACACCATATATTTT CASSLRDSGNTIYF
TRBJ2-3 . TRBV7-3 TRBD2 TGTGCCAGCAGCCCCCAAGCGGGGGGACGCGGAGATACGCAGTATTTT CASSPQAGGRGDTQYF
TRBJ2-6 . TRBV6-5 TRBD1 TGTGCCAGCAGTTACTGGGGACAGGGGGCGTCTGGGGCCAACGTCCTGACTTTC CASSYWGQGASGANVLTF
TRBJ2-3 . TRBV14 TRBD2 TGTGCCAGCAGCCAAGATGGGGAGGGATACAACACAGATACGCAGTATTTT CASSQDGEGYNTDTQYF
TRBJ2-3 few TRBV7-3 . TGTGCCAGCAGCTTCGGCAGGGCCACAGATACGCAGTATTTT CASSFGRATDTQYF
TRBJ1-2 . TRBV12-3/TRBV12-4 TRBD1 TGTGCCAGCAGTCTGACAGGGAGTCTGAGTAACTATGGCTACACCTTC CASSLTGSLSNYGYTF
TRBJ1-1 few TRBV7-9 . TGTGCCAGCAGCCAAGGGGAAACCATGAACACTGAAGCTTTCTTT CASSQGETMNTEAFF
TRBJ2-1 few TRBV24-1 . TGTGCCACCGAGACCTACAATGAGCAGTTCTTC CATETYNEQFF
TRBJ2-7 . TRBV6-2/TRBV6-3 TRBD2 TGTGCCAGCAGTTACTCTTCGACCGGGAGGGAGCAGTACTTC CASSYSSTGREQYF
TRBJ2-7 . TRBV20-1 . TGCAGTGCTAGAGATTTTGGGAAGGACTACGAGCAGTACTTC CSARDFGKDYEQYF
TRBJ1-1 many TRBV4-3 . TGCGCCAGCAGCCACCCCGACAGGCGAGACACTGAAGCTTTCTTT CASSHPDRRDTEAFF
TRBJ2-7 few TRBV11-2 . TGTGCCAGCAAGAACCCGCACTACGAGCAGTACTTC CASKNPHYEQYF
TRBJ2-7 few TRBV25-1 . TGTGCCAGCAGTGAAGGGGGGAGCTACTACGAGCAGTACTTC CASSEGGSYYEQYF
TRBJ2-7 few TRBV30 . TGTGCCTGGAGTGGGAGGGGTTCCTACGAGCAGTACTTC CAWSGRGSYEQYF
TRBJ2-5 . TRBV4-2 TRBD1 TGTGCCAGCAGCCAAGATAGCTGGGACAGCCTCCAAGAGACCCAGTACTTC CASSQDSWDSLQETQYF
TRBJ2-1 . TRBV7-9 TRBD1 TGTGCCAGCAGCTTCAGGGGGCGTTACAATGAGCCGTTCTTC CASSFRGRYNEPFF
TRBJ1-2 many TRBV7-2 . TGTGCCAGCAGCTCCCCAACAGGGTACAGGTGGGGCTACACCTTC CASSSPTGYRWGYTF
TRBJ1-1 . TRBV5-1 . TGCGCCAGCAGCTTGGCCGGAGGGGCGCGGGAAGCTTTCTTT CASSLAGGAREAFF
TRBJ1-2 few TRBV6-5 TRBD1 TGTGCCAGCAGAGACAGGGGGCTTCACGACACCTTC CASRDRGLHDTF
TRBJ1-5 . TRBV27 . TGTGCCAGCAGTCCTAAGACAGGTAGCAATCAGCCCCAGCATTTT CASSPKTGSNQPQHF
TRBJ2-5 many TRBV12-3/TRBV12-4 . TGTGCCAGCAGTTCAGCGGACGGTGAGACCCAGTACTTC CASSSADGETQYF
TRBJ2-7 . TRBV12-3/TRBV12-4 . TGTGCCAGCAGTCCCCGACAGCTCGAGCCGGCTGATTACGAGCAGTACTTC CASSPRQLEPADYEQYF
TRBJ2-3 few TRBV9 TRBD2 TGTGCCAGCAGCGTAGGGACTAGCGGGGGGGCAGCCGATACGCAGTATTTT CASSVGTSGGAADTQYF
TRBJ2-7 . TRBV7-2 TRBD2 TGTGCCAGCAGCCGGACTAGCGGGGGCTTATCCTACGAGCAGTACTTC CASSRTSGGLSYEQYF
TRBJ2-6 . TRBV10-3 TRBD1 TGTGCCATCACCGGGACAGGGTCCTCTGGGGCCAACGTCCTGACTTTC CAITGTGSSGANVLTF
TRBJ2-1 . TRBV9 . TGTGCCAGCAGCGTATCGGGGGGCCTAACCTACAATGAGCAGTTCTTC CASSVSGGLTYNEQFF
TRBJ2-3 . TRBV15 . TGTGCCACCAGCAGAGACCAGAGCACAGATACGCAGTATTTT CATSRDQSTDTQYF
TRBJ2-3 . TRBV7-9 TRBD2 TGTGCCAGCAGCTCCCCTAAGACTAGCGGGGGCACAGATACGCAGTATTTT CASSSPKTSGGTDTQYF
TRBJ1-5 . TRBV6-5 TRBD1 TGTGCCAGCAGTTACTCGGGACAGTTCAATCAGCCCCAGCATTTT CASSYSGQFNQPQHF
TRBJ1-2 few TRBV7-9 . TGTGCCAGCAGCCCGAGCTCCTTCAGCGGCTACACCTTC CASSPSSFSGYTF
TRBJ2-7 . TRBV20-1 TRBD2 TGCAGTGCTAGAGCGGGGGGCTACGAGCAGTACTTC CSARAGGYEQYF
TRBJ1-1 few TRBV19 TRBD1 TGTGCCAGTAGTATCCCGTGGACAGGGAACACTGAAGCTTTCTTT CASSIPWTGNTEAFF
TRBJ1-2 . TRBV7-2 . TGTGCCAGCAGATCTTCCGGGGGACACTATGGCTACACCTTC CASRSSGGHYGYTF
TRBJ1-2 many TRBV4-3 . TGCGCCAGCAGCCAAGGACCCGGGGGGGGAGGCTACACCTTC CASSQGPGGGGYTF
TRBJ2-3 . TRBV9 . TGTGCCAGCAGCGTCCGGGTGGGCACAGATACGCAGTATTTT CASSVRVGTDTQYF
TRBJ2-5 . TRBV6-1 . TGTGCCAGCAGTGAACCGGAAGGGTACGAGAACCAGTACTTC CASSEPEGYENQYF
TRBJ1-6 few TRBV6-5 TRBD1 TGTGCCAGCAAAAACCCGGACAGGGAAATTTCACCCCTCCACTTT CASKNPDREISPLHF
TRBJ2-7 . TRBV7-9 . TGTGCCAGCAGTCCGGACTACACCAGCTCCTACGAGCAGTACTTC CASSPDYTSSYEQYF
TRBJ2-2 . TRBV7-6 . TGTGCCAGCAGCTTAGGCATTCGGGACACCGGGGAGCTGTTTTTT CASSLGIRDTGELFF
TRBJ1-2 . TRBV18 . TGTGCCAGCTCACCACAGACAGCCTTTGGGACCTATGGCTACACCTTC CASSPQTAFGTYGYTF
TRBJ2-1 . TRBV14 TRBD1 TGTGCCAGCAGCCCAACAGGGGTAGTGAGGAATGAGCAGTTCTTC CASSPTGVVRNEQFF
TRBJ2-2 . TRBV14 . TGTGCCAGCAGCCAAGTGTCCGTCACCGGGGAGCTGTTTTTT CASSQVSVTGELFF
TRBJ2-7 many TRBV15 . TGTGCCACCAGCAGAGGACTGGAAGGGGAACAGTACTTC CATSRGLEGEQYF
TRBJ2-3 . TRBV5-1 TRBD2 TGCGCCAGCAGCTTGTGGGGGACTAGCGGGGCGGATACGCAGTATTTT CASSLWGTSGADTQYF
TRBJ2-3 few TRBV20-1 TRBD2 TGCAGTGCTAGGGCCGCGGGGGGGCCCACAGATACGCAGTATTTT CSARAAGGPTDTQYF